This TCR beta chain emerged from a study of CD8 T cells in ankylosing spondylitis. Study results and limitations: Typical of ankylosing spondylitis blood, it appeared, was a TCR beta motif of under 10 highly homologous variants. Enrichment of disease-linked clones was reportedly significant in matched ankylosing spondylitis synovial fluid.

This clonotype was recorded a few times. Its target is unknown. J lost 8 bases, V lost 6 bases, and 16 bases had no gene match. The CDR3 contains 17 residues. The V gene's germline CDR1 is WSHSY and CDR2 SAAADI. TCRdb reprocessed the 5' RACE reads with MiXCR, giving one entry per CDR3 protein. The table has 380,000 or so distinct CDR3 sequences, 20% to 25% seen once. The gene calls are TRBV10-2 and TRBJ2-1; TRBD2 matches at 10 bases. The clonotype originates from a male donor with ankylosing spondylitis or in good health (not recorded which). Sequencing was done on a sample of blood, either unsorted or a sorted T cell fraction (not recorded which). CDR3 region: CASRGEGTGLALHEQFF. CDR3 bases: TGCGCCAGCAGGGGGGAGGGGACGGGACTAGCGCTCCATGAGCAGTTCTTC.